This T cell receptor beta chain was documented in a study of blood T cells in healthy people across ages. This clonotype was detected only a few times. It was with a sample-barcoded 5' primer and a J-beta primer mix that a second PCR of about 6 to 12 cycles was run. TCRdb re-called the 5' RACE reads through MiXCR, storing one row per CDR3 protein. The sample contains some 890,000 distinct CDR3 sequences, approximately 32% of which appear only once. The CDR3 is 15 residues long. Germline lookup yields CDR1 MDHEN and CDR2 SYDVKM. The V gene end was trimmed by 5 bases and the J gene end by 5 bases; junction bases not matched to a gene: 9. The same data also went into a second study, on T cells of mothers and their children. That paper notes: Mother-child pairs who were related displayed a slightly higher overlap than unrelated pairs, a difference that was non-significant.

The sequenced sample consisted of blood. V usage is TRBV28 and J usage is TRBJ2-7; TRBD1 matches at 10 bases. This TCR came from a woman in her thirties or forties in good health. The CDR3 nucleotides are TGTGCCAGCAGTCCCGACAGGGGGCTTGTCGACGAGCAGTACTTC. Translated, it gives CASSPDRGLVDEQYF.